This T cell receptor (beta chain) was sequenced for a study of T cells in narcolepsy. Turning to the study itself: Donors had narcolepsy type 1 or type 2, or were healthy controls. The study, taken as a whole, reports: Autoreactive HCRT-specific and TRIB2-specific clonotypes were marked in same-patient CSF-versus-blood CD4+ comparisons. Healthy controls reportedly lacked the autoreactive clonotypes serially found in patients' blood. Some memory CD4+ repertoires had no autoreactive clone sequences.

This table comes from immunoSEQ multiplex PCR, and its TCRdb copy is limited to in-frame clones, with some not included. This sample has some 30,000 clones, with 83% found just once. About this clone itself: Its antigen is still unknown.

The V end lost 4 bases, the J end lost 8 bases, and 9 bases lay between the germline ends. There are 12 residues in the CDR3. Germline V gives CDR1 SNHLY, CDR2 FYNNEI. This chain connects TRBV2 to TRBJ1-5; no firm D call. The TCR was taken from a human donor with narcolepsy. The sequencing sample was made of CD45RA- memory CD4+ T cells from PBMCs. The CDR3 DNA reads as TGTGCCAGCAGTGGAAGTGAAAAGCCCCAGCATTTT. It is translated as CASSGSEKPQHF.